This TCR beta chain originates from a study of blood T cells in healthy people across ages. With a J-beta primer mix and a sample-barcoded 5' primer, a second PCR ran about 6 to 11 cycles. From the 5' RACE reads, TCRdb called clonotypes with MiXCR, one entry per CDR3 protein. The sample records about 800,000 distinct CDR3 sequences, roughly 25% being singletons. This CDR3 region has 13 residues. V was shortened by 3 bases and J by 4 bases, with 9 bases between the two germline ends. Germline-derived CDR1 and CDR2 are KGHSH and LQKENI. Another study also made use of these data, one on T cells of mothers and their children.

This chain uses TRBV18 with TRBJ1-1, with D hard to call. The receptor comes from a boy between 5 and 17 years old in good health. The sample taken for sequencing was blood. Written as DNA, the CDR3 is TGTGCCAGCTCACCTGATGGCGCCACTGAAGCTTTCTTT. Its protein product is CASSPDGATEAFF.